Following are 21 T cell receptor beta chains from one sample sequenced in a study of tumor-infiltrating lymphocytes in primary liver carcinoma. Investigators took RNA and DNA out together from approximately 22-30 mg of unsorted bulk tissue. The template, approximately 500 ng total RNA, yielded TCR beta cDNA made with a constant-region primer. Generation of the TCR beta libraries relied on three nested multiplex PCR rounds using slightly modified ARM-PCR. TRBV1-TRBV30 forward and Cbeta reverse primers drove the first two roughly 10-cycle rounds. TCRdb re-analysed the multiplex PCR reads in MiXCR, keeping a single row per CDR3 protein. This table has roughly 200,000 distinct CDR3 sequences, around four fifths appearing once. Specimen: tumor tissue from primary liver carcinoma. The receptor set was obtained from a man aged 40-55 years with primary liver carcinoma and hepatitis B virus infection.

Notes on this clonotype: At one end, the junction sequence differs from germline, possibly due to a read error. The chain joins TRBV29-1 to TRBJ2-1; maybe TRBD2 (6 bases). The CDR3 has 16 residues. CDR1 SQVTM and CDR2 ANQGSEA come from the germline V gene. The CDR3 region is CSANLVAANSYNEQFF. The CDR3 DNA is TGCAGCGCCAATCTAGTAGCGGCCAACTCCTACAATGAGCAATTCTTC.

A note on this clonotype: The conserved final phenylalanine or tryptophan is absent from the CDR3, which likely points to a read error. The chain is built from TRBV28 and TRBJ2-1; tentatively, D is TRBD2 (6 bases). The CDR3 runs to 15 residues. Germline lookup yields CDR1 MDHEN and CDR2 SYDVKM. The V gene lost 7 bases and the J gene lost 3 bases, with 16 bases spanning the gap. This CDR3 reads CASILGSGFYNEQFI. In DNA form, the CDR3 reads TGTGCCAGCATCCTCGGGAGCGGATTCTACAATGAGCAGTTCATC.

The chain links TRBV30 to TRBJ2-1, with a tentative D call TRBD2 (5 bases). Looked up from germline, CDR1 is GTSNPN and CDR2 is SVGIG (reference sequence). V lost 4 bases, J lost 2 bases, and 18 bases lay in between. The CDR3 extends over 16 amino acids. The chain's CDR3 is CAWNRGSGRPYNEQFF. The CDR3 DNA reads TGTGCCTGGAATCGAGGGTCGGGCCGTCCCTACAATGAGCAGTTCTTC.

As concerns this clonotype: At one boundary the junction diverges from the germline segment, which might be a read error. V gene TRBV14 combines with J gene TRBJ2-1; D is uncertain. Per the germline V gene, CDR1 is SGHDN and CDR2 is FVKESK. There are 16 residues in the CDR3. The CDR3 protein is CASSAVVGWVNNEQLF. As DNA, the CDR3 is TGTGCCAGCAGTGCCGTAGTGGGGTGGGTAAACAATGAGCAGCTCTTC. Full variable domain (outside the CDR3, taken from reference TRBV14 and TRBJ2-1): EAGVTQFPSHSVIEKGQTVTLRCDPISGHDNLYWYRRVMGKEIKFLLHFVKESKQDESGMPNNRFLAERTGGTYSTLKVQPAELEDSGVYFCASSAVVGWVNNEQLFGPGTRLTVL.

This clonotype was seen just once. One end of the junction fails to match germline, which may point to a read error. The chain recombines TRBV6-1 with TRBJ1-2, with D unresolved. This CDR3 is 12 amino acids long. Germline values: CDR1 MNHNS, CDR2 SASEGT. The CDR3 DNA is TGTACCAGCACCCAGGACGACTATGGCTACACCTTC. It codes for CTSTQDDYGYTF.

For this clonotype: Relative to the germline gene, one junction end is altered; a read error may explain this. V gene TRBV6-5 combines with J gene TRBJ2-7; TRBD2 is a possible D gene (6 bases). This CDR3 region has 13 residues. CDR1 and CDR2 from the germline V gene are MNHEY and SVGAGI. CDR3 in DNA: TGTGTCAGCCCCCGGAGGGAACCCTACGAGCAGTACTTC. Encoded protein: CVSPRREPYEQYF.

Note on this clonotype: A much bigger clone sits one base away, suggesting this may be a read error. The chain links TRBV7-9 to TRBJ1-2; TRBD1 aligns across 9 bases. The ends lost 8 bases at V and 6 bases at J; junction bases unmatched: 13. Germline V gene sequence: CDR1 SEHNR, CDR2 FQNEAQ (reference sequence). CDR3 length equals 15 residues. The CDR3 DNA is TGTGCCAGCCGCCCCGGACAGGGGCCCTTCGATGGCTACACCTTC. Translation gives CASRPGQGPFDGYTF.

This clonotype was picked up one time. At one end the junction does not follow the germline gene, possibly because of a read error. V usage is TRBV5-4 and J usage is TRBJ2-2; D is perhaps TRBD1 or TRBD2 (6 bases each). CDR3 size: 14 residues. The germline gives CDR1 SGHNT, CDR2 YYREEE (reference sequence). The DNA of the CDR3 is TGTGCCAGCAGGCCAGGGGCGAACACGGGGGAGATGTTTTTT. It encodes CASRPGANTGEMFF.

Notes on this clonotype: The junction departs from germline at one end; a sequencing error may be responsible. The chain recombines TRBV11-2 with TRBJ2-7; D perhaps matches TRBD1 (5 bases). The germline V gene encodes CDR1 SGHAT and CDR2 FQNNGV. The CDR3 length is 14 residues. Here the CDR3 reads CAGSFNRNSYEQNF. The CDR3 DNA follows: TGTGCCGGCAGCTTTAACAGGAACTCCTACGAGCAGAACTTC.

Comment on this clonotype: One end of the junction is discordant with germline, which a read error may explain. This chain links TRBV4-2 with TRBJ2-2; a possible D gene is TRBD2 (8 bases). Per germline, CDR1 LGHNA and CDR2 YNFKEQ. The CDR3 covers 17 residues. CDR3 in amino acids: CVSSQGGLAGDFGELFF. The CDR3 DNA sequence: TGTGTCAGCAGCCAAGGGGGCCTAGCGGGTGATTTCGGGGAGCTATTTTTT.

As for this clonotype: At one end the junction does not follow the germline gene, possibly because of a read error. V and J are TRBV29-1 and TRBJ2-2, with 7 bases lining up with TRBD2. The CDR3 runs to 14 residues. CDR1 is SQVTM, CDR2 ANQGSEA, per germline. In DNA form, the CDR3 reads TGCAGCGTTGACGCAGGGACGAACAGCGGGGAACTGTTTTTT. It codes for CSVDAGTNSGELFF.

Comments on this clonotype: The junction and the germline gene differ at one end; a read error may be behind it. CDR3 sequence reads: CSVIHVRGIQCF. The DNA for the CDR3 is TGCAGCGTGATTCACGTGCGGGGCATTCAGTGCTTC. The chain is built from TRBV29-1 and TRBJ2-4, with D possibly being TRBD2 (6 bases). The CDR3 extends over 12 amino acids. The germline gives CDR1 SQVTM, CDR2 ANQGSEA.

J is TRBJ2-1 and V is TRBV29-1; a weak D match, TRBD2 (6 bases). V lost 4 bases to trimming and J lost 4 bases, with 17 bases between them. CDR1 and CDR2 (germline): SQVTM, ANQGSEA. This CDR3 has 15 residues. The CDR3 loop reads CSVGLGGGFYNEQFF. Written as DNA, the CDR3 is TGCAGCGTTGGACTAGGAGGAGGGTTTTACAATGAGCAGTTCTTC.

This clonotype appeared a single time. The chain links TRBV7-9 to TRBJ2-1; tentatively, D is TRBD1 (5 bases). The CDR3 runs to 15 residues. CDR1 and CDR2 from the germline V gene are SEHNR and FQNEAQ (reference sequence). CDR3 region: CISSDSLSENNEQFF. DNA of the CDR3: TGTATCAGTAGTGACAGTTTATCCGAAAACAATGAGCAGTTCTTC. The full variable domain, in which reference TRBV7-9 and TRBJ2-1 provide the parts outside the CDR3, is DTGVSQNPRHKITKRGQNVTFRCDPISEHNRLYWYRQTLGQGPEFLTYFQNEAQLEKSRLLSDRFSAERPKGSFSTLEIQRTEQGDSAMYLCISSDSLSENNEQFFGPGTRLTVL.

About this clonotype: At one of its ends the junction is not consistent with the germline gene, which may arise from a read error. The rearrangement links TRBV11-3 to TRBJ2-1, with a possible D match to TRBD2 (6 bases). Germline V gene data show CDR1 as SGHNT and CDR2 as YENEEA. The CDR3 is made up of 14 amino acids. This CDR3 reads CASSLGREKYEQFF. The CDR3 nucleotides read TGTGCCAGCAGTTTAGGACGGGAGAAATACGAGCAGTTCTTC.

This chain joins TRBV14 and TRBJ2-3; D call uncertain. Trimming took 2 bases from V and 8 from J, leaving 11 bases between them. CDR1 is SGHDN, CDR2 FVKESK, per germline. The CDR3 contains 13 residues. The CDR3 DNA reads TGTGCCAGCAGCCAAAATAATTCAGTTACGCAGTATTTT. Its protein product is CASSQNNSVTQYF.

On this clonotype: A much larger clone lies one base from this, so it may be a read error. The chain recombines TRBV7-9 with TRBJ2-3, with 11 bases lining up with TRBD1. The CDR3 has 15 amino acids. Germline lookup yields CDR1 SEHNR and CDR2 FQNEAQ (reference sequence). Trimming removed 7 bases from V and 9 bases from J; junction bases left unmatched: 12. In DNA form, the CDR3 reads TGTGCCAGCACTGATGCGGGACAGGGGGTCGAGACGCAGTATTTT. Protein product: CASTDAGQGVETQYF.

To note about this clonotype: One end of the junction varies from germline; a read error may be responsible. The V gene is TRBV29-1, the J gene TRBJ2-2; D is possibly TRBD2 (5 bases). Germline assignment: CDR1 SQVTM and CDR2 ANQGSEA. There are 11 residues in the CDR3. CDR3 amino acids: CSVADTGEPFF. DNA for the CDR3: TGCAGCGTTGCTGACACTGGGGAGCCGTTTTTT.

The chain links TRBV5-6 to TRBJ2-7; D ambiguous. The ends were cut back, 4 bases at V and 0 bases at J, with 26 bases in the middle. In germline, CDR1 is SGHDT, CDR2 YYEEEE. The CDR3 contains 19 residues. The CDR3 loop is CASSATWACEEQNSYEQYF. CDR3 nucleotides: TGTGCCAGCAGCGCCACATGGGCCTGCGAGGAGCAGAACTCCTACGAGCAGTACTTC. The full variable domain, with the rest looked up from reference TRBV5-6 and TRBJ2-7, is DAGVTQSPTHLIKTRGQQVTLRCSPKSGHDTVSWYQQALGQGPQFIFQYYEEEERQRGNFPDRFSGHQFPNYSSELNVNALLLGDSALYLCASSATWACEEQNSYEQYFGPGTRLTVT.

With respect to this clonotype: Since a much larger clone is just one base distant, this may be a read error. The rearrangement joins TRBV28 to TRBJ1-2, with 8 bases lining up with TRBD1. This CDR3 contains 14 residues. J lost 6 bases, V lost 5 bases, and 8 bases had no gene match. Germline V CDR1 and CDR2: MDHEN, SYDVKM. The CDR3 region is CASSAPQGGNGYTF. The CDR3 DNA sequence: TGTGCCAGCAGTGCGCCACAGGGGGGCAATGGCTACACCTTC.

Notes on this clonotype: A read error may produce the germline difference seen at one junction end. In DNA, the CDR3 is TGTGCCAGCAGTTCCGTAGCTGGATGGGTAAACAATGAGCAGTTTTTC. Translation gives CASSSVAGWVNNEQFF. The V gene is TRBV14, the J gene TRBJ2-1, with unresolved D. This CDR3 is 16 amino acids long. The germline V gene has CDR1 SGHDN and CDR2 FVKESK.